This T cell receptor (beta chain) was profiled in a study of blood T cell repertoires in COVID-19. Generated by immunoSEQ multiplex PCR, the TCRdb table keeps only in-frame clones and is missing some. The sample yields about 260,000 clones, 80% to 90% seen once. Between the trimmed V and J ends, which lost 7 bases and 7 bases, there was a span of 16 bases. CDR3 length equals 13 residues. In germline, CDR1 is ENHRY, CDR2 SYGVKD. This clone was picked up one time. The TCR originated in a woman aged 50 to 60 who had recovered from COVID-19. The source material was peripheral blood. V and J are TRBV10-3 and TRBJ1-2, with a possible D match to TRBD1 (5 bases). The CDR3 protein is CAINQGIGTGYTF. DNA for the CDR3: TGTGCCATCAACCAGGGTATTGGAACTGGCTACACCTTC.